The 27 T cell receptor beta chains reported below all come from one sample, sequenced in a study of beta chain features in type 1 diabetes. Study observations and caveats: TCRB CDR3 length was moderately but significantly reduced in all four CD4+ subsets of Type 1 diabetes patients.

Antigens for these TCRs are unknown. Since all of the isolated RNA was reverse transcribed, expressed TCRB transcripts were what got sequenced. Libraries were prepared by immunoSEQ multiplex PCR; TCRdb keeps only in-frame clonotypes and omits some of them. The sample includes approximately 250,000 clones, around 24% seen only once; the top ten take about 0.012%. What was sequenced was naive CD4+ T cells from blood. The receptors stem from a young woman with type 1 diabetes.

This clone appeared a few times. The sample has other DNA sequences that encode this CDR3 too. The chain carries TRBV5-1 and TRBJ1-1; no clear D. The V and J ends lost 8 bases and 0 bases respectively, with 11 bases between them. The germline CDR1 and CDR2 sequences are SGHRS and YFSETQ. This CDR3 spans 13 amino acids. Here the CDR3 DNA reads TGCGCCAGTTCCCTGAGGGTGAACACTGAAGCTTTCTTT. Its protein is CASSLRVNTEAFF.

The chain is built from TRBV7-9 and TRBJ2-3; 8 nucleotides line up with TRBD2. The CDR3 spans 14 residues. J gave up 5 bases and V 4 bases, and 5 bases lay outside the gene matches. CDR1 is SEHNR and CDR2 is FQNEAQ in the germline V gene (reference sequence). CDR3 nucleotides: TGTGCCAGCAGCTCGGGACTAGTTCTAGATACGCAGTATTTT. Translating gives CASSSGLVLDTQYF.

V gene TRBV30 combines with J gene TRBJ2-7; 9 nucleotides line up with TRBD2. Losses at the gene ends were 5 bases for V and 6 bases for J; bases not matched to a gene: 14. Looked up from germline, CDR1 is GTSNPN and CDR2 is SVGIG (reference sequence). This CDR3 has 15 amino acids. CDR3 region: CAWGIAGVGPPEQYF. The CDR3 DNA reads TGTGCCTGGGGAATAGCGGGAGTAGGACCCCCCGAGCAGTACTTC.

This clone was seen a handful of times. The chain employs TRBV25-1 and TRBJ2-1; D not certain. CDR3 size: 14 residues. Trimming removed 4 bases at V and 2 bases at J, with 9 bases between. Per the germline V gene, CDR1 is MGHDK and CDR2 is SYGVNS. CDR3 DNA sequence: TGTGCCAGCAGTGGCGTTCGAGCCTACAATGAGCAGTTCTTC. Protein: CASSGVRAYNEQFF.

DNA for the CDR3: TGTGCCAGTAGTATGTGGCGGGATGCCTCCCGCGAGCAGTACTTC. Translated, it gives CASSMWRDASREQYF. The chain carries TRBV19 and TRBJ2-7; TRBD2 is a possible D gene (6 bases). CDR3 length equals 15 residues. Trimming cost V 3 bases and J 6 bases, with 18 bases left between them. Germline loops: CDR1 LNHDA, CDR2 SQIVND (reference sequence). The full variable domain, completed using reference TRBV19 and TRBJ2-7, is DGGITQSPKYLFRKEGQNVTLSCEQNLNHDAMYWYRQDPGQGLRLIYYSQIVNDFQKGDIAEGYSVSREKKESFPLTVTSAQKNPTAFYLCASSMWRDASREQYFGPGTRLTVT.

This clone was seen more than once but under ten times. This rearrangement joins TRBV29-1 to TRBJ2-5; TRBD2 is a possible D gene (6 bases). The CDR3 spans 14 residues. CDR1 and CDR2 (germline): SQVTM, ANQGSEA. Trimming left V 5 bases short and J 1 base short, with 14 bases between. The CDR3 is CSVSRGSSQETQYF. The CDR3, as DNA: TGCAGCGTTTCCCGGGGGAGTTCCCAAGAGACCCAGTACTTC.

The chain links TRBV2 to TRBJ1-1; tentative D call: TRBD1 (5 bases). The germline CDR1 and CDR2 sequences are SNHLY and FYNNEI. This CDR3 is 13 amino acids long. V was pared by 8 bases and J by 1 base, with 11 bases between. The CDR3, as DNA: TGTGCCAGCCAGGGTCGGCGGAACACTGAAGCTTTCTTT. This sequence encodes CASQGRRNTEAFF.

V and J are TRBV10-3 and TRBJ2-7; 9 bases map to TRBD2. CDR1 is ENHRY, CDR2 SYGVKD, per germline. The CDR3 runs 14 residues. The V and J ends lost 4 bases and 4 bases, in that order; junction bases with no gene match: 5. The chain's CDR3 is CAISGDSGGYEQYF. The CDR3 nucleotides are TGTGCCATCAGTGGGGACAGCGGGGGGTACGAGCAGTACTTC.

A few counts support this clone. V is TRBV29-1 and J is TRBJ1-4; 7 bases fit TRBD1. The CDR3 sequence is 12 residues long. Germline CDR1 SQVTM, CDR2 ANQGSEA. Trimming took 5 bases from V and 8 from J; bases not matched to a gene: 5. This CDR3 is CSVTGDGEKLFF. CDR3 DNA: TGCAGCGTTACAGGGGACGGGGAAAAACTGTTTTTT.

The chain joins TRBV28 to TRBJ1-1; the match to TRBD1 covers 7 bases. This CDR3 has 14 amino acids. V shed 5 bases and J 1 base; nucleotides not matched to a gene: 4. Per the germline V gene, CDR1 is MDHEN and CDR2 is SYDVKM. CDR3 loop: CASSETGTNTEAFF. As DNA, the CDR3 is TGTGCCAGCAGTGAGACAGGGACGAACACTGAAGCTTTCTTT. Filled out from reference TRBV28 and TRBJ1-1, the complete variable domain reads DVKVTQSSRYLVKRTGEKVFLECVQDMDHENMFWYRQDPGLGLRLIYFSYDVKMKEKGDIPEGYSVSREKKERFSLILESASTNQTSMYLCASSETGTNTEAFFGQGTRLTVV.

The CDR3 DNA reads TGTGCCAGCAGCTGGGTCTCAGGGGAGACCCAGTACTTC. It encodes CASSWVSGETQYF. V gene TRBV7-9 combines with J gene TRBJ2-5, with D possibly TRBD1 on 5 matching bases. V dropped 4 bases and J dropped 5 bases, with 11 bases sitting between them. The CDR3 is 13 residues long. Germline CDR1 and CDR2: SEHNR and FQNEAQ (reference sequence).

The chain combines TRBV5-1 with TRBJ2-7; TRBD1 might be the D (6 bases). V was cut by 2 bases and J by 0 bases, with 15 bases left in between. There are 16 residues in the CDR3. CDR1 is SGHRS and CDR2 is YFSETQ in the germline V gene. CDR3 sequence: CASSLTGQFSSYEQYF. The DNA of the CDR3 is TGCGCCAGCAGCTTAACCGGACAGTTCAGCTCCTACGAGCAGTACTTC.

CDR3 residues: CASSHPKVPGDDYGYTF. In DNA, the CDR3 is TGCGCCAGCAGCCACCCTAAAGTCCCGGGGGACGACTATGGCTACACCTTC. The chain carries TRBV4-1 and TRBJ1-2; maybe TRBD1 (5 bases). CDR3 size: 17 residues. Looked up from germline, CDR1 is MGHRA and CDR2 is YSYEKL. Between the trimmed V and J ends, which lost 3 bases and 3 bases, there was a span of 20 bases.

The CDR3 here is CASSPSGTATYGYTF. The CDR3 coding sequence is TGTGCCAGCTCACCATCCGGGACAGCTACTTATGGCTACACCTTC. The genes are TRBV18 and TRBJ1-2, with 7 nucleotides matching TRBD1. The CDR3 covers 15 residues. Trimming cost V 2 bases and J 5 bases; bases outside gene matches: 8. CDR1 is KGHSH and CDR2 is LQKENI in the germline V gene.

This clone appeared a few times. The genes are TRBV28 and TRBJ1-5, with 9 bases aligning to TRBD1. Unmatched junction bases numbered 5, after V lost 4 bases and J lost 1 base. The germline V gene has CDR1 MDHEN and CDR2 SYDVKM. The CDR3 covers 16 residues. The DNA for the CDR3 is TGTGCCAGCAGTTCCCCGACAGGGGGAAGCAATCAGCCCCAGCATTTT. It is translated as CASSSPTGGSNQPQHF.

The V call is TRBV30, the J call TRBJ1-1; possible D gene TRBD1, 5 bases. Germline CDR1 and CDR2: GTSNPN and SVGIG (reference sequence). The CDR3 totals 14 residues. Trimming left V 4 bases short and J 4 bases short, with 16 bases between. CDR3 in amino acids: CAWTLFGATTEAFF. The DNA of the CDR3 is TGTGCCTGGACGCTATTTGGGGCCACCACTGAAGCTTTCTTT.

The chain has TRBV29-1 and TRBJ1-4, with 7 bases identical to TRBD1. Losses at the gene ends were 7 bases for V and 5 bases for J; bases not matched to a gene: 13. This CDR3 region has 15 residues. The germline CDR1 and CDR2 sequences are SQVTM and ANQGSEA. In nucleotides, the CDR3 is TGCAGCGCCAGCCGGGACAGCCAGTTAAATGAAAAACTGTTTTTT. The encoded protein is CSASRDSQLNEKLFF.

This clone came up a few times. Written as DNA, the CDR3 is TGCAGCGTTGCAAGACAGATGAACACTGAAGCTTTCTTT. Amino acids: CSVARQMNTEAFF. The chain couples TRBV29-1 to TRBJ1-1; the D gene is possibly TRBD1 (5 bases). Looked up from germline, CDR1 is SQVTM and CDR2 is ANQGSEA. V was clipped by 4 bases and J by 0 bases, with 9 bases between them. CDR3 length equals 13 residues.

The table lists this clone with a few counts. The CDR3: CASSQGTDTGVGANVLTF. The CDR3 DNA reads TGCGCCAGCAGCCAAGGGACGGATACAGGGGTGGGGGCCAACGTCCTGACTTTC. The genes are TRBV4-1 and TRBJ2-6; 7 positions agree with TRBD1. CDR1 and CDR2 from the germline V gene are MGHRA and YSYEKL. The V and J ends lost 1 base and 4 bases, in that order; junction bases with no gene match: 10. The CDR3 contains 18 residues.

This clone was detected only a few times. The V call is TRBV9, the J call TRBJ2-1; weak D call: TRBD1 (7 bases). The CDR3 has 16 amino acids. CDR1 and CDR2 from the germline V gene are SGDLS and YYNGEE. V lost 4 bases and J lost 7, with 21 bases in between. The CDR3 bases are TGTGCCAGCAGCCCAGGGGGGCGAGGGGGCGGGAATGAGCAGTTCTTC. Translating gives CASSPGGRGGGNEQFF.

The chain couples TRBV5-1 to TRBJ1-1, with D possibly being TRBD1 (6 bases). CDR1 and CDR2 (germline): SGHRS, YFSETQ. This CDR3 is built from 13 residues. Trimming removed 4 bases from V and 7 bases from J, with 14 bases in between. In DNA form, the CDR3 reads TGCGCCAGCAGCACCTACAGGGCTGTTGAAGCTTTCTTT. Translated: CASSTYRAVEAFF.

This clone has only a few counts. The sample carries other DNA sequences with the same CDR3. This chain uses TRBV5-1 with TRBJ2-3, with TRBD2 identical over 8 bases. Germline values: CDR1 SGHRS, CDR2 YFSETQ. The CDR3 covers 15 residues. With 0 bases clipped from V and 0 bases from J, the junction kept 0 bases outside the gene matches. Here the CDR3 DNA reads TGCGCCAGCAGCTTGGTAGCGGGGAGCACAGATACGCAGTATTTT. Protein sequence: CASSLVAGSTDTQYF.

V usage is TRBV19 and J usage is TRBJ1-2, with D perhaps matching TRBD1 (5 bases). Germline V gene sequence: CDR1 LNHDA, CDR2 SQIVND (reference sequence). This CDR3 has 14 amino acids. V was pared by 7 bases and J by 6 bases, with 18 bases between. CDR3 sequence reads: CASIPRGTPNGYTF. The CDR3, as DNA: TGTGCCAGTATCCCCCGGGGGACCCCGAATGGCTACACCTTC.

CDR3 bases: TGTGCCACCCGCGGGACTAGGAGCACAGATACGCAGTATTTT. The encoded protein is CATRGTRSTDTQYF. The V gene is TRBV6-6, the J gene TRBJ2-3, with 8 bases lining up with TRBD2. CDR1 MNHNY and CDR2 SVGAGI come from the germline V gene (reference sequence). The V segment lost 10 bases and the J segment 0 bases; nucleotides outside the gene matches: 6. The CDR3 spans 14 residues.

This chain links TRBV7-9 with TRBJ2-5; a weak D match, TRBD2 (5 bases). Trimming stripped 8 bases from V and 4 bases from J, with 14 bases between. Looked up from germline, CDR1 is SEHNR and CDR2 is FQNEAQ (reference sequence). The CDR3 runs 13 residues. DNA for the CDR3: TGTGCCAGCTTACTCGGACGGGGAGAGACCCAGTACTTC. Translation: CASLLGRGETQYF.

The rearrangement uses TRBV29-1 and TRBJ2-3, with 9 bases lining up with TRBD1. CDR3 size: 16 residues. Losses at the gene ends were 0 bases for V and 0 bases for J; bases not matched to a gene: 4. Germline V gene sequence: CDR1 SQVTM, CDR2 ANQGSEA. CDR3 protein: CSVEDTGTGSTDTQYF. CDR3 nucleotides: TGCAGCGTTGAAGATACGGGGACAGGGAGCACAGATACGCAGTATTTT.

This clone turned up a few times. The CDR3 nucleotides read TGTGCCAGCAGCCTCGGGACAGGGGGCCAAAACATTCAGTACTTC. It translates to CASSLGTGGQNIQYF. The gene calls are TRBV7-9 and TRBJ2-4, with 12 bases matching TRBD1. With V trimmed by 5 bases and J by 5 bases, 4 bases remained unmatched. This CDR3 region has 15 residues. CDR1 is SEHNR, CDR2 FQNEAQ, per germline (reference sequence).